The 28 T cell receptor beta chains below were found in one sample sequenced in a study of blood T cells in healthy people across ages. With a J-beta primer mix and a sample-barcoded 5' primer, a second PCR ran 7 to 11 cycles. TCRdb re-called the 5' RACE reads through MiXCR, storing one row per CDR3 protein. Among about 1.6 million distinct CDR3 sequences listed, roughly 32% were seen once. Sequencing used blood. The receptors originated from a woman aged 30 to 39 in good health.

The chain is built from TRBV12-3 or TRBV12-4 and TRBJ2-1; TRBD2 matches at 9 bases. J gave up 5 bases and V 5 bases, and 19 bases lay outside the gene matches. The CDR3 loop spans 19 amino acids. The CDR3 sequence: CASSPGILAGPLRNNEQFF. Here the CDR3 DNA reads TGTGCCAGCAGTCCTGGGATTCTAGCGGGGCCTTTACGAAACAATGAGCAGTTCTTC.

The chain employs TRBV2 and TRBJ2-5; D is unresolved. The J call may be mistaken, given a closer DNA end match to TRBJ2-7. There are 15 residues in the CDR3. Germline CDR1 and CDR2: SNHLY and FYNNEI. CDR3 in DNA: TGTGCCAGCAGACCGAAGAGCTTCCTAACCCTCGAGCAGTACTTC. Its translation is CASRPKSFLTLEQYF.

This clonotype has only a few counts. This rearrangement joins TRBV7-6 to TRBJ2-1; TRBD2 aligns across 9 bases. The CDR3 is 18 residues long. V was pared by 5 bases and J by 7 bases, with 18 bases of the junction left unmatched. Germline values: CDR1 SGHVS, CDR2 FNYEAQ. The CDR3 spells CASSLGGTGTSPTNEQFF. CDR3 sequence (DNA): TGTGCCAGCAGCCTCGGAGGAACCGGGACTAGCCCTACTAATGAGCAGTTCTTC. Drawing the rest from reference TRBV7-6 and TRBJ2-1, the complete variable domain is GAGVSQSPRYKVTKRGQDVALRCDPISGHVSLYWYRQALGQGPEFLTYFNYEAQQDKSGLPNDRFSAERPEGSISTLTIQRTEQRDSAMYRCASSLGGTGTSPTNEQFFGPGTRLTVL.

The chain couples TRBV7-3 to TRBJ2-1, with 11 bases fitting TRBD2. Germline values: CDR1 SGHTA, CDR2 FQGTGA. V shed 6 bases, J shed 4 bases, and the junction held 11 bases outside the gene matches. The CDR3 runs to 17 residues. CDR3 region: CASSSGTSGIGYNEQFF. CDR3 nucleotides: TGTGCCAGCAGTTCCGGGACTAGCGGAATCGGATACAATGAGCAGTTCTTC.

This clonotype has more than one count but fewer than ten. This sequence joins TRBV29-1 and TRBJ2-1, with 7 bases that match TRBD1. V shed 6 bases and J 0 bases; nucleotides not matched to a gene: 2. Germline V gene data show CDR1 as SQVTM and CDR2 as ANQGSEA. This CDR3 contains 13 residues. CDR3 sequence reads: CSVWDSSYNEQFF. CDR3 DNA: TGCAGCGTGTGGGACAGCTCCTACAATGAGCAGTTCTTC.

Comments on this clonotype: The conserved closing phenylalanine or tryptophan is absent in this CDR3, likely reflecting a read error. The V call is TRBV20-1, the J call TRBJ2-1, with 7 nucleotides matching TRBD2. CDR3 length equals 15 residues. Germline V gene sequence: CDR1 DFQATT, CDR2 SNEGSKA (reference sequence). The junction had 9 bases not matched to a gene; V was cut back by 0 bases and J by 7 bases. The CDR3 DNA reads as TGCAGTGCTAGAGATGTTCTAGCGGCGCGTAATGAGCAGTTCTTA. This codes for CSARDVLAARNEQFL.

This chain links TRBV7-2 with TRBJ2-2; 15 bases fit TRBD2. This CDR3 has 17 residues. Trimming at V came to 5 bases and at J to 5 bases, leaving 6 bases not matched to a gene. In germline, CDR1 is SGHTA, CDR2 FQGNSA. The CDR3 spells CASSKRGLAGGTGELFF. CDR3 coding DNA: TGTGCCAGCAGCAAGCGAGGACTAGCGGGAGGGACCGGGGAGCTGTTTTTT.

There are a few counts of this clonotype. The chain recombines TRBV6-1 with TRBJ1-2, with 9 bases identical to TRBD1. CDR3 length: 15 residues. Germline CDR1 and CDR2: MNHNS and SASEGT. V shed 5 bases and J 5 bases; nucleotides not matched to a gene: 9. The CDR3, as DNA: TGTGCCAGCAGTATACGGACAGGGGTTTGGTATGGCTACACCTTC. Its protein product is CASSIRTGVWYGYTF.

In its sample, this clonotype was seen a few times. The gene calls are TRBV12-3 or TRBV12-4 and TRBJ2-7, with unresolved D. The CDR3 consists of 13 residues. With 1 base removed from V and 5 bases from J, the gap between germline ends came to 9 bases. The CDR3 DNA reads as TGTGCCAGCAGTTTAGGGTCTACCCACGAGCAGTACTTC. This gives the protein CASSLGSTHEQYF.

This clonotype showed up just a few times. This sequence joins TRBV6-4 and TRBJ1-2; D is undetermined. CDR1 MRHNA and CDR2 SNTAGT come from the germline V gene. With 0 bases removed from V and 4 bases from J, the gap between germline ends came to 12 bases. The CDR3 loop spans 15 amino acids. Here the CDR3 reads CASSDSPNPLYGYTF. In nucleotides, the CDR3 is TGTGCCAGCAGTGACTCGCCCAACCCCCTCTATGGCTACACCTTC.

The J gene is TRBJ1-1, the V gene TRBV27, with 7 bases fitting TRBD1. Germline trimming cut 7 bases from V and 6 bases from J; bases unmatched to any gene: 14. CDR1 MNHEY and CDR2 SMNVEV come from the germline V gene (reference sequence). CDR3 length equals 15 residues. The CDR3 nucleotides read TGTGCCAGCATCCGGAGCGGGCAGGGGGTGTCTGAAGCTTTCTTT. Its protein is CASIRSGQGVSEAFF.

The rearrangement links TRBV20-1 to TRBJ2-7; TRBD1 matches 9 bases. Looked up from germline, CDR1 is DFQATT and CDR2 is SNEGSKA (reference sequence). With 7 bases clipped from V and 2 bases from J, the junction kept 12 bases outside the gene matches. The CDR3 length is 15 residues. The CDR3 nucleotides are TGCAGTGTTTCCCCGGCCGGGACAGGGACCTACGAGCAGTACTTC. Translating gives CSVSPAGTGTYEQYF.

The chain is built from TRBV6-2 or TRBV6-3 and TRBJ2-1, with D possibly being TRBD2 (6 bases). This CDR3 comprises 15 residues. Germline V gene data show CDR1 as MNHEY and CDR2 as SVGEGT. V lost 8 bases and J lost 10, with 24 bases in between. This chain's CDR3 is CASGPLGGKAGEQFF. The CDR3 nucleotides read TGTGCCAGCGGACCACTGGGAGGAAAGGCGGGGGAGCAGTTCTTC.

This rearrangement joins TRBV20-1 to TRBJ2-7, with D perhaps matching TRBD1 (6 bases). The germline V gene encodes CDR1 DFQATT and CDR2 SNEGSKA (reference sequence). The CDR3 is 14 amino acids. Trimming took 5 bases from V and 0 from J, leaving 14 bases between them. CDR3 nucleotide sequence: TGCAGTGCTCAGACCGGGACACCCTCCTACGAGCAGTACTTC. It codes for CSAQTGTPSYEQYF.

This clonotype was detected many times. The chain is built from TRBV5-1 and TRBJ2-1; 10 bases fit TRBD1. Losses at the gene ends were 3 bases for V and 3 bases for J; bases not matched to a gene: 6. Germline-derived CDR1 and CDR2 are SGHRS and YFSETQ. The CDR3 consists of 16 residues. CDR3 sequence (DNA): TGCGCCAGCAGCTGGTCCGGGACAGGGGTCTACAATGAGCAGTTCTTC. Protein sequence: CASSWSGTGVYNEQFF.

V and J are TRBV12-5 and TRBJ2-7; D is unclear. CDR3 length: 12 residues. Trimming left V 6 bases short and J 4 bases short, with 10 bases between. Germline lookup yields CDR1 LGHNT and CDR2 FRNRAP. The CDR3 nucleotides are TGTGCTAGTGGCCCCACAGTTTACGAGCAGTACTTC. Its protein product is CASGPTVYEQYF.

The chain has TRBV28 and TRBJ2-3; possibly TRBD1 for D (5 bases). The CDR3 is 15 residues long. Trimming took off 7 bases at V and 6 bases at J, with 20 bases between the two ends. In germline, CDR1 is MDHEN, CDR2 SYDVKM. The chain's CDR3 is CASTQGNSWYDTQYF. The CDR3 nucleotides are TGTGCCAGCACCCAGGGCAACAGTTGGTATGATACGCAGTATTTT.

V is TRBV27 and J is TRBJ2-3; 13 bases align to TRBD2. This CDR3 comprises 17 residues. In germline, CDR1 is MNHEY, CDR2 SMNVEV (reference sequence). J was trimmed by 6 bases and V by 4 bases; bases with no gene match: 10. CDR3 sequence reads: CASSSGLAGWDEDTQYF. The CDR3 DNA reads TGTGCCAGCAGTTCGGGACTAGCGGGATGGGATGAGGATACGCAGTATTTT.

The genes are TRBV9 and TRBJ2-7; D is ambiguous. The germline V and J ends were trimmed by 1 base and 2 bases, with 10 bases remaining between them. CDR1 and CDR2 from the germline V gene are SGDLS and YYNGEE. The CDR3 is 14 residues long. The CDR3 sequence is CASSVRISPYEQYF. In nucleotides, the CDR3 is TGTGCCAGCAGCGTACGGATCTCGCCCTACGAGCAGTACTTC.

This clonotype has more than one count but fewer than ten. J is TRBJ2-1 and V is TRBV7-9; D may be TRBD2 (6 bases). V lost 1 base to trimming and J lost 6 bases, with 16 bases between them. Germline values: CDR1 SEHNR, CDR2 FQNEAQ (reference sequence). The CDR3 extends over 16 amino acids. CDR3 amino acids: CASSLVVLGRRNEQFF. The CDR3 DNA reads TGTGCCAGCAGCTTAGTTGTGCTCGGGAGACGCAATGAGCAGTTCTTC.

This clonotype was detected only a few times. The rearrangement uses TRBV7-9 and TRBJ2-3; 8 bases line up with TRBD1. Germline assignment: CDR1 SEHNR and CDR2 FQNEAQ (reference sequence). This CDR3 is 15 amino acids long. With 4 bases clipped from V and 2 bases from J, the junction kept 5 bases outside the gene matches. The CDR3 reads CASSSGQALTDTQYF. CDR3 DNA sequence: TGTGCCAGCAGCTCGGGACAGGCCCTCACAGATACGCAGTATTTT.

The chain joins TRBV20-1 to TRBJ1-1; 9 nucleotides line up with TRBD1. CDR1 is DFQATT, CDR2 SNEGSKA, per germline (reference sequence). V lost 8 bases, J lost 4 bases, and 11 bases stayed unmatched. This CDR3 has 14 residues. The chain's CDR3 is CSPSGGQGPTEAFF. For the CDR3, the DNA is TGCAGTCCATCAGGTGGACAGGGGCCCACTGAAGCTTTCTTT.

This chain's CDR3 is CSARDPREGGADTQYF. The CDR3 DNA reads TGCAGTGCTAGAGATCCGAGGGAGGGGGGCGCAGATACGCAGTATTTT. V is TRBV20-1 and J is TRBJ2-3; TRBD2 might be the D (7 bases). Germline V gene sequence: CDR1 DFQATT, CDR2 SNEGSKA (reference sequence). The CDR3 loop spans 16 amino acids. V lost 0 bases and J 4 bases, leaving 17 bases between the germline ends.

The chain uses TRBV7-9 and TRBJ2-1, with D possibly matching TRBD2 (6 bases). Trimming left V 7 bases short and J 7 bases short, with 23 bases between. The CDR3 totals 16 residues. Germline CDR1 is SEHNR and CDR2 is FQNEAQ (reference sequence). CDR3 amino acids: CASTPILAPQYNEQFF. The CDR3 region has the DNA TGTGCCAGCACCCCGATTCTAGCGCCTCAGTATAATGAGCAGTTCTTC.

The chain has TRBV6-4 and TRBJ2-3; TRBD2 is a possible D gene (5 bases). This CDR3 region has 13 residues. V shed 0 bases and J shed 7 bases, with 8 bases lying between them. The germline V gene encodes CDR1 MRHNA and CDR2 SNTAGT. CDR3 coding DNA: TGTGCCAGCAGTGACTCGGCGACTAATACGCAGTATTTT. It is translated as CASSDSATNTQYF.

Details on this clonotype: A junction boundary mismatches the germline segment, possibly from a read error. The chain carries TRBV7-3 and TRBJ2-3, with D perhaps given as TRBD1 or TRBD2 (6 bases each). This CDR3 comprises 13 residues. Germline-derived CDR1 and CDR2 are SGHTA and FQGTGA. DNA of the CDR3: TGTGCCAGCAACTTATTAGGGGGGGATACGCAGTATTTT. Translation: CASNLLGGDTQYF.

This clonotype occurred a few times. J is TRBJ2-1 and V is TRBV27; 8 bases match TRBD2. The germline CDR1 and CDR2 sequences are MNHEY and SMNVEV (reference sequence). The CDR3 loop spans 17 amino acids. V was pared by 4 bases and J by 0 bases, with 8 bases of the junction left unmatched. CDR3 amino acids: CASSSPWAGGSYNEQFF. The CDR3, as DNA: TGTGCCAGCAGTTCCCCCTGGGCGGGAGGCTCCTACAATGAGCAGTTCTTC.

The chain joins TRBV5-1 to TRBJ2-1; tentatively, D is TRBD1 or TRBD2 (6 bases each). The CDR3 length is 14 residues. CDR1 SGHRS and CDR2 YFSETQ come from the germline V gene. V was clipped by 3 bases and J by 6 bases, with 13 bases between them. CDR3 nucleotides: TGCGCCAGCAGCTGGAGGGGGGACTCCAATGAGCAGTTCTTC. This codes for CASSWRGDSNEQFF. The complete variable domain, with remaining parts taken from reference TRBV5-1 and TRBJ2-1, reads KAGVTQTPRYLIKTRGQQVTLSCSPISGHRSVSWYQQTPGQGLQFLFEYFSETQRNKGNFPGRFSGRQFSNSRSEMNVSTLELGDSALYLCASSWRGDSNEQFFGPGTRLTVL.